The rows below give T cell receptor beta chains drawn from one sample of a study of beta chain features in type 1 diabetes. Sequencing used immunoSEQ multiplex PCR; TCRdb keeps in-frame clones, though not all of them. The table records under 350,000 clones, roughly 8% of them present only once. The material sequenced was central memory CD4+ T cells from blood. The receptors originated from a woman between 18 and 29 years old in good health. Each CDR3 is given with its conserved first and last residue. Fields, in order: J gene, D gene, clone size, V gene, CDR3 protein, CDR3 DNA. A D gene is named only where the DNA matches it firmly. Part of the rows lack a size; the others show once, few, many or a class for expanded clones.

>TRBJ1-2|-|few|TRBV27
CASSLIGGDGYTF
TGTGCCAGCAGTTTGATCGGGGGCGATGGCTACACCTTC
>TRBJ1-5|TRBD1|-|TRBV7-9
CASSPYTGGDQPQHF
TGTGCCAGCAGCCCTTACACAGGGGGCGATCAGCCCCAGCATTTT
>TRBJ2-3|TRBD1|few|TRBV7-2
CASSLVGTGGYSTDTQYF
TGTGCCAGCAGTTTAGTTGGGACAGGGGGCTATAGCACAGATACGCAGTATTTT
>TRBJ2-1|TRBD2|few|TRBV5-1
CASRFSGGLNEQFF
TGCGCCAGCAGATTTAGCGGGGGGCTCAATGAGCAGTTCTTC
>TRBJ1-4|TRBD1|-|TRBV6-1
CASSPGQGRMGKLFF
TGTGCCAGCAGTCCGGGACAGGGGAGGATGGGAAAACTGTTTTTT
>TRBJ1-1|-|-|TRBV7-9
CASSQQGMNTEAFF
TGTGCCAGCAGCCAGCAGGGCATGAACACTGAAGCTTTCTTT
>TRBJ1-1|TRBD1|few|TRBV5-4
CASTPDRVNTEAFF
TGTGCCAGCACCCCGGACAGGGTCAACACTGAAGCTTTCTTT
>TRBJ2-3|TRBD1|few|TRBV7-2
CASTLDHSGGADTQYF
TGTGCCAGCACCCTAGATCACTCAGGGGGCGCAGATACGCAGTATTTT
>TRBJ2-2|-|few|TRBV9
CASSNGQGGFRTGELFF
TGTGCCAGCAGCAACGGACAGGGAGGGTTTCGGACCGGGGAGCTGTTTTTT
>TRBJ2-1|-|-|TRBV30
CAWSDAGASPYNEQFF
TGTGCCTGGAGTGATGCAGGGGCATCCCCCTACAATGAGCAGTTCTTC
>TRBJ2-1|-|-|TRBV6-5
CASSRTRYNEQFF
TGTGCCAGCAGCCGGACACGCTACAATGAGCAGTTCTTC
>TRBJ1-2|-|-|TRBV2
CASSEIRDSRYGYTF
TGTGCCAGCAGTGAAATCCGGGACTCACGCTATGGCTACACCTTC
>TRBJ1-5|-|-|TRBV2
CASSETEGVGNQPQHF
TGTGCCAGCAGTGAAACCGAGGGGGTAGGGAATCAGCCCCAGCATTTT
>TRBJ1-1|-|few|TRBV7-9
CASSLWREPTEAFF
TGTGCCAGCAGCTTATGGAGGGAACCCACTGAAGCTTTCTTT